This TCR beta chain emerged from a study of technical replicates of blood from a handful of donors. Trimming at V came to 6 bases and at J to 10 bases, leaving 17 bases not matched to a gene. Germline-derived CDR1 and CDR2 are MDHEN and SYDVKM. The CDR3 loop spans 16 amino acids. Sequenced by immunoSEQ multiplex PCR; TCRdb stores in-frame clones only, minus some. This repertoire shows about 100,000 clones, roughly 96% found once; its top ten account for more than 0.2%. The rearrangement uses TRBV28 and TRBJ2-1; 8 positions match TRBD2. This clonotype was obtained from a human donor in good health. The sample comprised T cells isolated from PBMCs. The CDR3 region is CASRTAGLVDFLEQFF. DNA for the CDR3: TGTGCCAGCAGGACTGCGGGACTAGTCGACTTTCTAGAGCAGTTCTTC.